This T cell receptor (beta chain) was sequenced for a study of beta chain features in type 1 diabetes. About the study: Healthy donors and patients showed comparable age, gender and cell yields.

The entirety of the isolated RNA underwent reverse transcription, so expressed TCRB transcripts were sequenced. Sequencing of naive, central memory and regulatory T cell samples gave an average of approximately 3.5 million reads. The data were produced by immunoSEQ multiplex PCR, yet TCRdb's version contains in-frame clones alone and is incomplete. The sample carries around 140,000 clones, 8.5% to 12% recorded once. The V gene's germline CDR1 is SGHAT and CDR2 FQNNGV. After removal of 0 bases from V and 1 base from J, the junction contained 2 bases not matched to a gene. This CDR3 has 16 residues. The rearrangement uses TRBV11-2 and TRBJ2-2; 7 nucleotides match TRBD2. This clonotype originated in a man aged 18 to 30 in good health. The sequencing input was naive CD4+ T cells from blood. The CDR3 DNA reads TGTGCCAGCAGCTTAGAGGGGGGGAGGAACACCGGGGAGCTGTTTTTT. Encoded protein: CASSLEGGRNTGELFF.